This TCR beta chain was found in a study of T cells in Graves' hyperthyroidism and ophthalmopathy. In its sample, this clonotype was seen a few times. TCR beta CDR3 sequences were amplified from RNA transcripts. The TCR CDR3 first-round RT-PCR relied on the HTBI primer set. Each CDR3 protein gets one entry after TCRdb re-called the multiplex PCR reads with MiXCR. The data show 600,000 to 750,000 distinct CDR3 sequences, approximately 15% seen once. Sequences were obtained from blood. The TCR originated in a man in his fifties with Graves' hyperthyroidism.

The CDR3 DNA follows: TGTGCCAGTAGAGCCAGATTAAACACCGGGGAGCTGTTTTTT. Translated: CASRARLNTGELFF. This chain links TRBV19 with TRBJ2-2; D call uncertain. CDR1 and CDR2 from the germline V gene are LNHDA and SQIVND (reference sequence). Trimming removed 6 bases from V and 2 bases from J, with 10 bases in between. The CDR3 is 14 residues long.